Described below is a single T cell receptor (beta chain) sequence and its context. The entry originates in a study of T cell changes during pregnancy in multiple sclerosis. Produced via immunoSEQ multiplex PCR; TCRdb's table is partial and in-frame only. The sample records 50,000 or so clones, approximately 94% being singletons. V lost 3 bases to trimming and J lost 3 bases, with 16 bases between them. The CDR3 is 16 residues long. The V gene's germline CDR1 is SGHNT and CDR2 YYREEE (reference sequence). The source is a female donor with multiple sclerosis, enrolled in a pregnancy study. This rearrangement joins TRBV5-4 to TRBJ2-4; a possible D gene is TRBD2 (6 bases). Material: CD4+ T cells from peripheral blood mononuclear cells, obtained in the second trimester of pregnancy. The CDR3 DNA sequence: TGTGCCAGCAGCTCCTCTCCGAGAGCGGGCAAAAACATTCAGTACTTC. Translated: CASSSSPRAGKNIQYF.